This TCR beta chain was retrieved from a study of vaccination effects on CD4 cells after COVID-19. Overall study: Sampling occurred a median 72 days post second dose, range 14 to 241. The culture medium for 1.5 million to 2.5 million PBMC per well included about 9.2 IU/ml IL-2 and about 9.9 ug/ml peptides. Findings and caveats of the study: Marked clonal contraction of both clone types appeared late after vaccination.

Produced via immunoSEQ multiplex PCR; TCRdb's table is partial and in-frame only. The sample holds around 62,000 clones, around 70% seen once. Points on this clone: Antigen specificity is unknown.

Following an approximately eleven-day culture, CD4+ T cells were purified. Either the mRNA-1273 or the BNT162b2 vaccine was given to participants as two doses. Having tested negative for nucleocapsid antibodies, the vaccine recipients showed no prior SARS-CoV-2 infection. V lost 5 bases, J lost 4 bases, and 9 bases lay in between. The CDR3 sequence is 13 residues long. Germline assignment: CDR1 SGHTA and CDR2 FQGTGA. The chain links TRBV7-3 to TRBJ2-1; TRBD2 is a possible D gene (5 bases). This receptor was obtained from a human donor who received a COVID-19 vaccine. Sequencing used CD4+ T cells from PBMCs cultured without peptide, obtained after COVID-19 vaccination. CDR3 bases: TGTGCCAGCAGCATCGGGGAATACAATGAGCAGTTCTTC. This translates into CASSIGEYNEQFF.